Reported below is one T cell receptor beta chain. The target antigen is unknown. Using immunoSEQ multiplex PCR, the repertoire was profiled, and TCRdb retains in-frame clones only, with some absent. The sample shows approximately 29,000 clones, just under 80% of them seen only once. This entry belongs to a study of PD-1 blockade in classical Hodgkin lymphoma. Broader study findings: Significantly greater TCR diversity emerged by C4D1 in CD4+ cells but not CD8+ cells.

Sample time point: cycle 4 day 1 (C4D1), after less than 7 weeks of nivolumab. Relapse was seen in all patients after autologous stem cell transplantation, and brentuximab vedotin exposure was variable. This CDR3 has 13 amino acids. The V end was cut by 1 base, the J end by 13 bases, with 13 bases between. CDR1 is SGHVS and CDR2 is FQNEAQ in the germline V gene. The sequencing used peripheral blood mononuclear cells (PBMCs), collected before the fourth cycle of nivolumab. The origin of this receptor is a human donor with classical Hodgkin lymphoma. The chain has TRBV7-8 and TRBJ1-4, with a possible D match to TRBD1 (6 bases). DNA for the CDR3: TGTGCCAGCAGCTTAGGGGGGGGCAGTCTACTGTTTTTT. Protein sequence: CASSLGGGSLLFF.